Shown below are 12 T cell receptor beta chains from a single sample sequenced in a study of T-cell reconstitution after alpha-beta-depleted transplantation in children. During its preparation, the TCRbeta library received unique molecular identifiers. TCRdb reprocessed the PCR reads with MiXCR, giving one entry per CDR3 protein. The sample lists about 540,000 distinct CDR3 sequences, around 18% occurring once. The sequencing used PBMCs from the stem cell graft donor, collected from the stem cell graft. The receptors stem from a human donor who donated a stem cell graft to a child with acute lymphoblastic leukemia.

This clonotype was detected only a few times. V and J are TRBV12-3 or TRBV12-4 and TRBJ2-4; no definite D call. The CDR3 contains 14 residues. V shed 4 bases and J shed 1 base, with 8 bases lying between them. CDR3 loop: CASSSGPAKNIQYF. In DNA, the CDR3 is TGTGCCAGCAGTTCCGGGCCGGCCAAAAACATTCAGTACTTC.

This clonotype has a handful of counts. This chain connects TRBV29-1 to TRBJ2-1; unclear D gene. This CDR3 is 11 amino acids long. V was pared by 2 bases and J by 7 bases, with 6 bases between. Germline V CDR1 and CDR2: SQVTM, ANQGSEA. The CDR3 DNA reads as TGCAGCGTTGAATGGTATAATGAGCAGTTCTTC. It is translated as CSVEWYNEQFF.

This clonotype was seen only a few times. V usage is TRBV20-1 and J usage is TRBJ1-5, with 7 bases aligning to TRBD1. V lost 6 bases, J lost 7 bases, and 6 bases stayed unmatched. CDR1 and CDR2 (germline): DFQATT, SNEGSKA (reference sequence). The CDR3 is 12 residues long. CDR3 nucleotides: TGCAGTGCCAGGGACAGCGGACAGCCCCAGCATTTT. It yields the protein CSARDSGQPQHF.

This clonotype was found a few times. This chain connects TRBV6-5 to TRBJ1-2, with TRBD1 as a possible D gene (6 bases). Germline CDR1 is MNHEY and CDR2 is SVGAGI. The CDR3 is 13 amino acids. V was clipped by 5 bases and J by 5 bases, with 12 bases between them. The CDR3 DNA sequence: TGTGCCAGCAGTAACGACAGGTTTTATGGCTACACCTTC. Residues: CASSNDRFYGYTF.

J is TRBJ2-7 and V is TRBV29-1; D is uncertain. The CDR3 length is 11 residues. Between the trimmed V and J ends, which lost 5 bases and 7 bases, there was a span of 12 bases. Germline V lookup: CDR1 SQVTM, CDR2 ANQGSEA. Written as DNA, the CDR3 is TGCAGCGTTCAAATAGCCTGGGAGCAGTACTTC. Protein: CSVQIAWEQYF.

This clonotype was seen more than once but under ten times. The chain has TRBV12-3 or TRBV12-4 and TRBJ1-2; TRBD1 is a possible D gene (6 bases). CDR3 length equals 16 residues. Trimming stripped 6 bases from V and 8 bases from J, with 25 bases between. The CDR3: CASSLRQVEGRGGYTF. CDR3 bases: TGTGCCAGCAGCCTAAGACAGGTAGAGGGCCGCGGCGGCTACACCTTC.

The sample holds a few counts of this clonotype. The rearrangement joins TRBV19 to TRBJ2-7; TRBD2 matches 9 bases. J lost 3 bases, V lost 5 bases, and 11 bases had no gene match. This CDR3 contains 16 residues. Germline CDR1 LNHDA, CDR2 SQIVND (reference sequence). CDR3 nucleotides: TGTGCCAGTAGTCCCTTCAATAGCGGGGGTAGCTACGAGCAGTACTTC. Translated, it gives CASSPFNSGGSYEQYF.

This clonotype has only a few counts. The chain recombines TRBV12-3 or TRBV12-4 with TRBJ2-5; unclear D gene. The CDR3 is made up of 13 amino acids. V dropped 5 bases and J dropped 5 bases, with 12 bases sitting between them. The CDR3 DNA follows: TGTGCCAGCAGTGGAGTGGTCTGGGAGACCCAGTACTTC. It translates to CASSGVVWETQYF.

This chain joins TRBV25-1 and TRBJ2-7; 9 positions agree with TRBD1. V was clipped by 3 bases and J by 5 bases; unmatched bases: 14. CDR1 is MGHDK, CDR2 SYGVNS, per germline. The CDR3 contains 17 residues. The CDR3 protein is CASSDYARPGQGDEQYF. The CDR3 bases are TGTGCCAGCAGTGACTATGCCCGCCCGGGACAGGGCGACGAGCAGTACTTC.

This clonotype was detected only a few times. The CDR3 sequence: CASSQAGQLYEQYF. The CDR3 DNA sequence: TGCGCCAGCAGCCAAGCGGGACAGCTCTACGAGCAGTACTTC. The chain carries TRBV4-1 and TRBJ2-7; 7 bases map to TRBD1. V was pared by 1 base and J by 3 bases, with 3 bases of the junction left unmatched. The CDR3 has 14 residues. Germline assignment: CDR1 MGHRA and CDR2 YSYEKL.

In this sample, this clonotype turned up a few times. The V and J genes are TRBV4-1 and TRBJ2-7; D may be TRBD2 (6 bases). The V gene's germline CDR1 is MGHRA and CDR2 YSYEKL. Trimming left V 4 bases short and J 2 bases short, with 12 bases between. CDR3 length equals 14 residues. The CDR3 DNA reads as TGCGCCAGCAGCCTGGTACCGGGGGCCTACGAGCAGTACTTC. It encodes CASSLVPGAYEQYF.

The table lists this clonotype with a few counts. This sequence joins TRBV29-1 and TRBJ1-1, with D possibly matching TRBD1 (6 bases). The germline V gene encodes CDR1 SQVTM and CDR2 ANQGSEA. The CDR3 sequence is 10 residues long. Deletions cut 7 bases from V and 6 bases from J, with 9 bases between. CDR3 in amino acids: CSDGQPEAFF. CDR3 bases: TGCAGCGACGGACAGCCTGAAGCTTTCTTT. Complete variable domain (other parts from reference TRBV29-1 and TRBJ1-1): SAVISQKPSRDICQRGTSLTIQCQVDSQVTMMFWYRQQPGQSLTLIATANQGSEATYESGFVIDKFPISRPNLTFSTLTVSNMSPEDSSIYLCSDGQPEAFFGQGTRLTVV.